Sequencing of this TCR beta chain was carried out in a study of siplizumab effects on memory and regulatory T cells. Study observations and caveats: Tregs proliferating in siplizumab cultures lacked confirmation of their suppressive function.

The germline V and J ends were trimmed by 8 bases and 0 bases, with 5 bases remaining between them. The length of the CDR3 is 13 residues. Germline V CDR1 and CDR2: MNHEY, SMNVEV (reference sequence). Here immunoSEQ multiplex PCR was the method, and the copy in TCRdb shows in-frame clones only, minus some. The sample includes more than 90,000 clones, roughly 94% of them seen just once. On this clone: The target antigen is unknown.

The sequenced sample was non-Treg CD4+ T cells sorted from blood. The sequence was obtained from a human donor in good health. This sequence joins TRBV27 and TRBJ1-6, with unresolved D. CDR3 sequence: CASASSYNSPLHF. The CDR3 DNA reads TGTGCCAGCGCAAGCTCCTATAATTCACCCCTCCACTTT.